Described below is a single T cell receptor beta chain sequence and its context. The table came from immunoSEQ multiplex PCR; TCRdb's copy has only in-frame clones and leaves some out. Seen here are 130,000 to 150,000 clones, 70% to 90% observed once, and the top ten hold under 3%. Germline V gene lookup returns CDR1 MDHEN and CDR2 SYDVKM. Trimming took 6 bases from V and 10 from J; bases not matched to a gene: 7. CDR3 size: 12 residues. These data originate in a study of blood T cell repertoires in COVID-19. Study context: Some COVID-19 samples were acute and others convalescent; all came from the United States, Italy and Spain.

The sequenced sample was peripheral blood. The sequence derives from a woman between 35 and 50 years old with active or convalescent COVID-19. The chain has TRBV28 and TRBJ1-1; 8 bases are a match to TRBD1. The CDR3 nucleotides are TGTGCCAGCAGCTCCGGACAGGGACGAGCTTTCTTT. It encodes CASSSGQGRAFF.